The rows below give T cell receptor beta chains drawn from one sample of a study of blood T cell repertoires in COVID-19. Produced via immunoSEQ multiplex PCR; TCRdb's table is partial and in-frame only. The table records 200,000 or so clones, 80% to 85% of them present only once. The sample consisted of PBMCs or T cells enriched from blood (not recorded which). These TCRs come from a man aged 35 to 55 who had recovered from COVID-19. Both conserved end residues are part of each CDR3. Each record gives: clone size, J gene, V gene, D gene, CDR3 DNA, CDR3 protein. The D gene is left open where the match is weak. Size values are once, few and many counts, or a class for expanded clones, and some rows have none.

abundance: .; j_gene: TRBJ2-7; v_gene: TRBV28; d_gene: .; CDR3nt: TGTGCCAGCATCCCCAGAGGTGTACTTAGCACCTACGAGCAGTACTTC; CDR3aa: CASIPRGVLSTYEQYF
abundance: .; j_gene: TRBJ2-5; v_gene: TRBV5-6; d_gene: TRBD1; CDR3nt: TGTGCCAGCAGCTGGGACAGGGGAGAGACCCAGTACTTC; CDR3aa: CASSWDRGETQYF
abundance: .; j_gene: TRBJ2-3; v_gene: TRBV5-1; d_gene: TRBD2; CDR3nt: TGCGCCAGCAGCTGGACTAGCGGGGGGGCTTCAGATACGCAGTATTTT; CDR3aa: CASSWTSGGASDTQYF
abundance: .; j_gene: TRBJ1-4; v_gene: TRBV28; d_gene: .; CDR3nt: TGTGCCAGCAGCCTTGCCGGGGAAAAACTGTTTTTT; CDR3aa: CASSLAGEKLFF
abundance: .; j_gene: TRBJ2-6; v_gene: TRBV13; d_gene: .; CDR3nt: TGTGCCAGCAGCTTACTAGGCTCTGGGGCCAACGTCCTGACTTTC; CDR3aa: CASSLLGSGANVLTF
abundance: once; j_gene: TRBJ2-7; v_gene: TRBV11-2; d_gene: TRBD1; CDR3nt: TGTGCCAGCAGGATCCCGGGACAGCGATCCTACGAGCAGTACTTC; CDR3aa: CASRIPGQRSYEQYF
abundance: few; j_gene: TRBJ2-2; v_gene: TRBV25-1; d_gene: .; CDR3nt: TGTGCCAGCAGTCGGGGGACCGGGGAGCTGTTTTTT; CDR3aa: CASSRGTGELFF
abundance: .; j_gene: TRBJ2-3; v_gene: TRBV5-6; d_gene: TRBD1; CDR3nt: TGTGCCAGCAGCTTTGGGACAGAATTGACAGATACGCAGTATTTT; CDR3aa: CASSFGTELTDTQYF
abundance: .; j_gene: TRBJ1-4; v_gene: TRBV7-9; d_gene: TRBD1; CDR3nt: TGTGCCAGCAGCTCCCCGACAGGGGGCGACACCAATGAAAAACTGTTTTTT; CDR3aa: CASSSPTGGDTNEKLFF
abundance: few; j_gene: TRBJ2-3; v_gene: TRBV19; d_gene: TRBD2; CDR3nt: TGTGCCAGTAGTAGGGGACTAGCGGGGGCAGATACGCAGTATTTT; CDR3aa: CASSRGLAGADTQYF
abundance: .; j_gene: TRBJ2-4; v_gene: TRBV15; d_gene: TRBD1; CDR3nt: TGTGCCACCAGCAGAGAGGGGCTGGAGACAGGGCAGTACTTC; CDR3aa: CATSREGLETGQYF
abundance: .; j_gene: TRBJ2-7; v_gene: TRBV4-1; d_gene: .; CDR3nt: TGCGCCAGCAGCCAAGAAGGGGCGTATGGGCAGTACTTC; CDR3aa: CASSQEGAYGQYF
abundance: .; j_gene: TRBJ2-5; v_gene: TRBV19; d_gene: .; CDR3nt: TGTGCCAGTAGTTCCACCGGACCGGGGATGGGAGAGACCCAGTACTTC; CDR3aa: CASSSTGPGMGETQYF
abundance: .; j_gene: TRBJ2-7; v_gene: TRBV5-1; d_gene: TRBD1; CDR3nt: TGCGCCAGCAGTCAAAAACAGGGGGGTGGCTACGAGCAGTACTTC; CDR3aa: CASSQKQGGGYEQYF
abundance: .; j_gene: TRBJ1-5; v_gene: TRBV6-4; d_gene: .; CDR3nt: TGTGCCAGCAGTGACTCCGGGGGACATCAGCCCCAGCATTTT; CDR3aa: CASSDSGGHQPQHF
abundance: .; j_gene: TRBJ1-6; v_gene: TRBV6-4; d_gene: .; CDR3nt: TGTGCCAGCAGCTCGTCGAGCTCCTATAATTCACCCCTCCACTTT; CDR3aa: CASSSSSSYNSPLHF
abundance: .; j_gene: TRBJ2-3; v_gene: TRBV11-3; d_gene: TRBD1; CDR3nt: TGTGCCAGCAGCTTAGGAACCGGGACAGGGGTCGATCGGGTCACAGATACGCAGTATTTT; CDR3aa: CASSLGTGTGVDRVTDTQYF
abundance: .; j_gene: TRBJ1-1; v_gene: TRBV4-2; d_gene: .; CDR3nt: TGTGCCAGCAGCCGAAAAGACAGCCACACTGAAGCTTTCTTT; CDR3aa: CASSRKDSHTEAFF
abundance: .; j_gene: TRBJ1-3; v_gene: TRBV20-1; d_gene: .; CDR3nt: TGCAGTGCCTCCCCGGCGGACACCATATATTTT; CDR3aa: CSASPADTIYF
abundance: .; j_gene: TRBJ2-5; v_gene: TRBV27; d_gene: TRBD1; CDR3nt: TGTGCCAGCAGTCTCAACAGGGGGCATGGAGAGACCCAGTACTTC; CDR3aa: CASSLNRGHGETQYF
abundance: few; j_gene: TRBJ2-7; v_gene: TRBV6-2/TRBV6-3; d_gene: TRBD1; CDR3nt: TGTGCCAGCAGACCTCGTGGCGACAGGGGTTCCTACGAGCAGTACTTC; CDR3aa: CASRPRGDRGSYEQYF
abundance: .; j_gene: TRBJ2-5; v_gene: TRBV7-2; d_gene: TRBD2; CDR3nt: TGTGCCAGCAGCTTAGCGCAAGGCGGGGGGGCTTCGAAGACCCAGTACTTC; CDR3aa: CASSLAQGGGASKTQYF
abundance: .; j_gene: TRBJ2-7; v_gene: TRBV6-5; d_gene: .; CDR3nt: TGTGCCAGCAGCAACCGGCACAGCGGCTCCTACGAGCAGTACTTC; CDR3aa: CASSNRHSGSYEQYF
abundance: .; j_gene: TRBJ2-7; v_gene: TRBV5-1; d_gene: .; CDR3nt: TGCGCCAGCAGTCGACAGGGAGGCGACGAGCAGTACTTC; CDR3aa: CASSRQGGDEQYF
abundance: .; j_gene: TRBJ2-2; v_gene: TRBV10-3; d_gene: .; CDR3nt: TGTGCCATCAGTGACCACAGGGGGAGGGAGGGCACCGGGGAGCTGTTTTTT; CDR3aa: CAISDHRGREGTGELFF
abundance: .; j_gene: TRBJ2-3; v_gene: TRBV7-9; d_gene: .; CDR3nt: TGTGCCAGCAGCTTAGGTCTCACGGGGGGCCCAGATACGCAGTATTTT; CDR3aa: CASSLGLTGGPDTQYF
abundance: .; j_gene: TRBJ2-7; v_gene: TRBV5-1; d_gene: .; CDR3nt: TGCGCCAGCAGCTCGACACGAAGCTCGGACGAGCAGTACTTC; CDR3aa: CASSSTRSSDEQYF
abundance: .; j_gene: TRBJ1-3; v_gene: TRBV18; d_gene: .; CDR3nt: TGTGCCAGCTCACCACCTTCCAGGGGTGGAAACACCATATATTTT; CDR3aa: CASSPPSRGGNTIYF
abundance: .; j_gene: TRBJ1-1; v_gene: TRBV15; d_gene: .; CDR3nt: TGTGCCACCAGCAGAGTAGACAGTGAAGCTTTCTTT; CDR3aa: CATSRVDSEAFF
abundance: once; j_gene: TRBJ2-7; v_gene: TRBV14; d_gene: TRBD1; CDR3nt: TGTGCCAGCAGCCCCAGGGGGCACGAGCAGTACTTC; CDR3aa: CASSPRGHEQYF
abundance: .; j_gene: TRBJ1-5; v_gene: TRBV5-6; d_gene: .; CDR3nt: TGTGCCAGCAGCTTGCCAGGGGGCAATCAGCCCCAGCATTTT; CDR3aa: CASSLPGGNQPQHF
abundance: .; j_gene: TRBJ1-1; v_gene: TRBV28; d_gene: TRBD1; CDR3nt: TGTGCCAGCAGTTTACAAACAGGGGTAGCTTTCTTT; CDR3aa: CASSLQTGVAFF
abundance: .; j_gene: TRBJ1-1; v_gene: TRBV6-4; d_gene: TRBD1; CDR3nt: TGTGCCAGCAGGGGACAGTTGGGGACTGAAGCTTTCTTT; CDR3aa: CASRGQLGTEAFF
abundance: .; j_gene: TRBJ1-4; v_gene: TRBV21-1; d_gene: .; CDR3nt: TGTGCCAGCAGCCCCCCAGGTGCCCGATGCGAAAAACTGTTTTTT; CDR3aa: CASSPPGARCEKLFF
abundance: .; j_gene: TRBJ2-7; v_gene: TRBV4-1; d_gene: .; CDR3nt: TGCGCCAGCAGCCAAGAGGACACACAACCTTCCTACGAGCAGTACTTC; CDR3aa: CASSQEDTQPSYEQYF
abundance: .; j_gene: TRBJ1-2; v_gene: TRBV7-2; d_gene: TRBD1; CDR3nt: TGTGCCAGCAGCGCCGGACAGGCTCACTCTATCTATGGCTACACCTTC; CDR3aa: CASSAGQAHSIYGYTF
abundance: .; j_gene: TRBJ2-1; v_gene: TRBV11-3; d_gene: .; CDR3nt: TGTGCCAGCAGCTTAGGGACAGTTGGCTTTCCGGCCATTGAGCAGTTCTTC; CDR3aa: CASSLGTVGFPAIEQFF
abundance: .; j_gene: TRBJ2-3; v_gene: TRBV4-2; d_gene: TRBD2; CDR3nt: TGTGCCAGCAGCCTGGGGAATAGGCGGAGCGGGGGCGGCACAGATACGCAGTATTTT; CDR3aa: CASSLGNRRSGGGTDTQYF
abundance: .; j_gene: TRBJ1-6; v_gene: TRBV10-1; d_gene: TRBD1; CDR3nt: TGCGCCAGCAGTGAGTCAGGGACAGGGTCACCCTCTGGGAATTCACCCCTCCACTTT; CDR3aa: CASSESGTGSPSGNSPLHF
abundance: .; j_gene: TRBJ1-2; v_gene: TRBV11-2; d_gene: TRBD1; CDR3nt: TGTGCCAGCAGCTTAATTTGGGGACAGGGGCATGGCTACACCTTC; CDR3aa: CASSLIWGQGHGYTF
abundance: .; j_gene: TRBJ1-4; v_gene: TRBV5-1; d_gene: .; CDR3nt: TGCGCCAGCAGGCCAGCAGGGTTGGAGGGAGAAAAACTGTTTTTT; CDR3aa: CASRPAGLEGEKLFF
abundance: .; j_gene: TRBJ2-2; v_gene: TRBV9; d_gene: .; CDR3nt: TGTGCCAGCAGACAGGAGTGGACCGGGGAGCTGTTTTTT; CDR3aa: CASRQEWTGELFF
abundance: .; j_gene: TRBJ1-2; v_gene: TRBV28; d_gene: .; CDR3nt: TGTGCCAGCAGTCCTTCGCTACCACGCTACACCTTC; CDR3aa: CASSPSLPRYTF
abundance: few; j_gene: TRBJ2-2; v_gene: TRBV3-1/TRBV3-2; d_gene: .; CDR3nt: TGTGCCAGCGGCCCGGGGGACGGGGCGGGCACCGGGGAGCTGTTTTTT; CDR3aa: CASGPGDGAGTGELFF
abundance: once; j_gene: TRBJ1-6; v_gene: TRBV2; d_gene: TRBD1; CDR3nt: TGTGCCAGCAGTGAGAACAGGGGGCAGATTAATTCACCCCTCCACTTT; CDR3aa: CASSENRGQINSPLHF
abundance: once; j_gene: TRBJ1-3; v_gene: TRBV6-5; d_gene: .; CDR3nt: TGTGCCAGCTGCTCTAAGCCTAGGACTGGAAACACCATATATTTT; CDR3aa: CASCSKPRTGNTIYF
abundance: .; j_gene: TRBJ2-3; v_gene: TRBV30; d_gene: TRBD2; CDR3nt: TGTGCCTGGAGTGGACCAGCGGGGGAGGTCACAGATACGCAGTATTTT; CDR3aa: CAWSGPAGEVTDTQYF
abundance: .; j_gene: TRBJ2-2; v_gene: TRBV6-5; d_gene: .; CDR3nt: TGTGCCAGCACGGTCAGGGTCCCGAACACCGGGGAGCTGTTTTTT; CDR3aa: CASTVRVPNTGELFF
abundance: .; j_gene: TRBJ1-5; v_gene: TRBV19; d_gene: TRBD1; CDR3nt: TGTGCCAGTAGCGGGACAGCTCTCAAGGGCAATCAGCCCCAGCATTTT; CDR3aa: CASSGTALKGNQPQHF
abundance: .; j_gene: TRBJ2-2; v_gene: TRBV18; d_gene: TRBD2; CDR3nt: TGTGCCAGCTCCCCGTCGGGGGGGGCAAGAACCGGGGAGCTGTTTTTT; CDR3aa: CASSPSGGARTGELFF
abundance: .; j_gene: TRBJ2-1; v_gene: TRBV5-1; d_gene: TRBD1; CDR3nt: TGCGCCAGCAGCTTTACAGGGGGGAAGGACAATGAGCAGTTCTTC; CDR3aa: CASSFTGGKDNEQFF
abundance: .; j_gene: TRBJ1-3; v_gene: TRBV9; d_gene: .; CDR3nt: TGTGCCAGCAGCGTAGCCGAGGCCTACTCTGGAAACACCATATATTTT; CDR3aa: CASSVAEAYSGNTIYF
abundance: .; j_gene: TRBJ2-3; v_gene: TRBV19; d_gene: TRBD2; CDR3nt: TGTGCCAGTAGTATGGGTCGTAGCGGGGGTAGGAATACGCAGTATTTT; CDR3aa: CASSMGRSGGRNTQYF
abundance: once; j_gene: TRBJ2-1; v_gene: TRBV19; d_gene: TRBD2; CDR3nt: TGTGCCAGTAGTATCCCTAGCGGGGGGAGGAATGAGCAGTTCTTC; CDR3aa: CASSIPSGGRNEQFF
abundance: .; j_gene: TRBJ1-2; v_gene: TRBV5-4; d_gene: .; CDR3nt: TGTGCCAGCAGCTTGGCTTTAGCTAACTATGGCTACACCTTC; CDR3aa: CASSLALANYGYTF
abundance: .; j_gene: TRBJ1-2; v_gene: TRBV30; d_gene: .; CDR3nt: TGTGCCTGGAGTCCAAAACAGATTAACTATGGCTACACCTTC; CDR3aa: CAWSPKQINYGYTF
abundance: few; j_gene: TRBJ2-5; v_gene: TRBV7-8; d_gene: TRBD2; CDR3nt: TGTGCCAGCAGCTTAGGCCCAGGGACTAGGGAGACCCAGTACTTC; CDR3aa: CASSLGPGTRETQYF
abundance: few; j_gene: TRBJ1-6; v_gene: TRBV30; d_gene: .; CDR3nt: TGTGCCTGGGCGAGCCTTCCCTATAATTCACCCCTCCACTTT; CDR3aa: CAWASLPYNSPLHF
abundance: .; j_gene: TRBJ2-2; v_gene: TRBV19; d_gene: TRBD1; CDR3nt: TGTGCCAGTAGCTGGGGACAGGGGGCGACCGGGGAGCTGTTTTTT; CDR3aa: CASSWGQGATGELFF
abundance: .; j_gene: TRBJ1-2; v_gene: TRBV6-8; d_gene: .; CDR3nt: TGTGCCAGCATCTCACAGGGAGGGTTTAGGTATGGCTACACCTTC; CDR3aa: CASISQGGFRYGYTF